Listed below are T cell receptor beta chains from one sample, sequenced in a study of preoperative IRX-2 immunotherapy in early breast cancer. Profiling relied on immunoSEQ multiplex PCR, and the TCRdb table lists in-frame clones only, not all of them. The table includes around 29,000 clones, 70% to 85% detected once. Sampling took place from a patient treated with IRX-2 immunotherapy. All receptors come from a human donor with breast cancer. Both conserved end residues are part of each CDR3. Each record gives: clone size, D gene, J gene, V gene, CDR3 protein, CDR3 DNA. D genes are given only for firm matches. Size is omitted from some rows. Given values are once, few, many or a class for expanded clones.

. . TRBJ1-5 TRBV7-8 CASSKPGNQPQHF TGTGCCAGCAGCAAGCCAGGGAATCAGCCCCAGCATTTT
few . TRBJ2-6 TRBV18 CASSEDSSGANVLTF TGTGCCAGCTCAGAAGATAGCTCTGGGGCCAACGTCCTGACTTTC
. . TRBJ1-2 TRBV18 CASSRPQGDYGYTF TGTGCCAGCTCACGGCCGCAGGGAGACTATGGCTACACCTTC
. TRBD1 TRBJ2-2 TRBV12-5 CASGDRGFNTGELFF TGTGCCAGCGGGGACAGGGGCTTTAACACCGGGGAGCTGTTTTTT
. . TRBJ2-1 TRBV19 CASRSAGPQQFF TGTGCCAGTAGGAGTGCGGGACCTCAGCAGTTCTTC
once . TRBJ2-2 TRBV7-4 CASKTGGTGELFF TGTGCCAGCAAGACAGGTGGCACCGGGGAGCTGTTTTTT
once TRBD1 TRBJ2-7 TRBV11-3 CASSFQQGGYEQYF TGTGCCAGCAGTTTCCAACAGGGGGGTTACGAGCAGTACTTC
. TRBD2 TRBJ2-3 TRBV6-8 CAISSGDDTDTQYF TGTGCCATCAGTAGCGGGGACGACACAGATACGCAGTATTTT
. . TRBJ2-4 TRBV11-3 CASSILQGPKNIQYF TGTGCCAGCAGCATACTACAGGGACCCAAAAACATTCAGTACTTC
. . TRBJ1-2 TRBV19 CASSMEAAYYGYTF TGTGCCAGTAGTATGGAGGCGGCGTACTATGGCTACACCTTC
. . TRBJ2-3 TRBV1 CASSPGTSGAPRDTQYF TGCGCCAGCAGCCCAGGGACTAGCGGGGCCCCGAGAGATACGCAGTATTTT
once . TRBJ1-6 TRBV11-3 CASSLGSSYSPLHF TGTGCCAGCAGCTTGGGCAGTTCTTATTCACCCCTCCACTTT
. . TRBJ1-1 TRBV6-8 CASSYLGQPNTEAFF TGTGCCAGCAGTTACCTCGGACAGCCGAACACTGAAGCTTTCTTT
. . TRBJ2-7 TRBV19 CASSITGAGEQYF TGTGCCAGTAGTATAACTGGGGCCGGCGAGCAGTACTTC
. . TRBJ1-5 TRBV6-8 CASTGRYSNQPQHF TGTGCCAGCACAGGACGCTATAGCAATCAGCCCCAGCATTTT
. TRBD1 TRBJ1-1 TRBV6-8 CASRTGQGEAFF TGTGCCAGCAGAACAGGACAGGGTGAAGCTTTCTTT
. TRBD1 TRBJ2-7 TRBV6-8 CASSFAGGSYEQYF TGTGCCAGCAGTTTCGCAGGGGGTTCCTACGAGCAGTACTTC
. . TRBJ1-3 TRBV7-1 CASSLDSYSGNTIYF TGTGCCAGCAGCCTGGACTCCTACTCTGGAAACACCATATATTTT
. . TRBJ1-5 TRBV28 CASSLREQGLSNQPQHF TGTGCCAGCAGTTTAAGGGAGCAGGGGCTTAGCAATCAGCCCCAGCATTTT
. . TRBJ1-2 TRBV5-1 CASSFTGGFPNYGYTF TGCGCCAGCAGCTTTACCGGGGGTTTCCCTAACTATGGCTACACCTTC
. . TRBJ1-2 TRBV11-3 CASSFTASGYGYTF TGTGCCAGCAGCTTCACGGCCTCAGGCTATGGCTACACCTTC
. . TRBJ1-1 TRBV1 CASSHGQGAMNTEAFF TGCGCCAGCAGCCATGGACAGGGGGCAATGAACACTGAAGCTTTCTTT
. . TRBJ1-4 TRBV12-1 CASSLVPNEKLFF TGTGCCAGCAGCTTAGTTCCAAATGAAAAACTGTTTTTT
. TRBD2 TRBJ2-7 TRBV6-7 CAIRTSGTYEQYF TGTGCCATTAGGACTAGCGGGACTTACGAGCAGTACTTC
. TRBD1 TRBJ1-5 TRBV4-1 CASSLQASQGAQHF TGCGCCAGCAGCCTACAGGCATCCCAGGGGGCCCAACATTTT
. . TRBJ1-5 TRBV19 CASSTSRDQPQHF TGTGCCAGTAGCACCTCACGGGATCAGCCCCAGCATTTT
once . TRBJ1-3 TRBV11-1 CASSLIAGYLSGNTIYF TGTGCCAGCAGCTTAATCGCAGGGTACTTATCTGGAAACACCATATATTTT
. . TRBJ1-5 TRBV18 CASSREGGARNQPQHF TGTGCCAGCTCCAGGGAAGGGGGTGCTCGCAATCAGCCCCAGCATTTT
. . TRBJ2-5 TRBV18 CASSTFRGSGREEETQYF TGTGCCAGCTCAACCTTTAGGGGGAGTGGTAGGGAAGAAGAGACCCAGTACTTC
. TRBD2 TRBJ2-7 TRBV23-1 CASSQVGTSGRARDEQYF TGCGCCAGCAGCCAAGTCGGGACTAGCGGGAGGGCGAGGGACGAGCAGTACTTC
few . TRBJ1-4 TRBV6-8 CASINREIKNEKLFF TGTGCCAGCATTAACAGGGAAATCAAGAATGAAAAACTGTTTTTT